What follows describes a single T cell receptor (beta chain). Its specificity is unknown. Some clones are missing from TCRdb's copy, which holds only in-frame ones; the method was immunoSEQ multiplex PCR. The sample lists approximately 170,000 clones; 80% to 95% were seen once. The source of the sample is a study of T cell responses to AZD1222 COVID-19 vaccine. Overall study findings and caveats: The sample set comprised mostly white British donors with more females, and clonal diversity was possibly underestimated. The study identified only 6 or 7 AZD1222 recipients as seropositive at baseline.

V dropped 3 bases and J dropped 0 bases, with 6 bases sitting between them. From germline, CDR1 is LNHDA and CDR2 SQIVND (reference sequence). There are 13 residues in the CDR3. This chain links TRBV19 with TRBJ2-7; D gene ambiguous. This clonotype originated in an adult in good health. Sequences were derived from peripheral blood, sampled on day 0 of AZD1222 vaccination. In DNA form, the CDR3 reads TGTGCCAGTAGTATTAGTGCCTCCTACGAGCAGTACTTC. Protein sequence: CASSISASYEQYF.